This T cell receptor beta chain emerged from a study of T cell responses to AZD1222 COVID-19 vaccine. Clones were read by immunoSEQ multiplex PCR, and TCRdb kept only the in-frame ones, dropping some. The sample lists 110,000 to 150,000 clones, 85% to 95% seen once, with less than 15% in the top ten. V gave up 0 bases and J gave up 10 bases; unmatched junction bases: 10. The length of the CDR3 is 16 residues. Germline V gene lookup returns CDR1 SGHRS and CDR2 YFSETQ. The clonotype was recovered from an adult who had recovered from COVID-19. The input for sequencing was peripheral blood, taken after recovery from COVID-19. This chain connects TRBV5-1 to TRBJ2-1; 10 nucleotides align to TRBD2. Here the CDR3 reads CASSLASSGSGREQFF. CDR3 in DNA: TGCGCCAGCAGCTTGGCGTCTAGCGGGAGCGGACGGGAGCAGTTCTTC.